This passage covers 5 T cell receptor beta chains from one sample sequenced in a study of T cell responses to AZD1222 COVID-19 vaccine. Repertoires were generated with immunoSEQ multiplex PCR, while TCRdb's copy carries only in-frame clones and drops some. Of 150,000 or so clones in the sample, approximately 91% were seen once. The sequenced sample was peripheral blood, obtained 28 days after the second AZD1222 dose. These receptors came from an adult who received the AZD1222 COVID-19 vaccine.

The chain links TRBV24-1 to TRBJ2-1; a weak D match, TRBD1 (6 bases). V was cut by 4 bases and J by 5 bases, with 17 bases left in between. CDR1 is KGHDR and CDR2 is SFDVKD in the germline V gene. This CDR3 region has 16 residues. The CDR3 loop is CATSDPYRVGDNEQFF. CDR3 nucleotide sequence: TGTGCCACCAGTGACCCGTACAGGGTTGGTGACAATGAGCAGTTCTTC.

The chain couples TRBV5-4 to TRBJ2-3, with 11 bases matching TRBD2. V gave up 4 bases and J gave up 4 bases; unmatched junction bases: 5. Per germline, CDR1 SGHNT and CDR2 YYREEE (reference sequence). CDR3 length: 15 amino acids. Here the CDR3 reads CASSPRTSGPDTQYF. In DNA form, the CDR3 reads TGTGCCAGCAGCCCACGGACTAGCGGGCCAGATACGCAGTATTTT.

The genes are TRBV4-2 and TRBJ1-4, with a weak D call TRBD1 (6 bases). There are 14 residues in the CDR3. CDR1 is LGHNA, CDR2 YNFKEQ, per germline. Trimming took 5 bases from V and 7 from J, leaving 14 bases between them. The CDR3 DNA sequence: TGTGCCAGCAGCTCCAGGGGAGGAGGTGAAAAACTGTTTTTT. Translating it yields CASSSRGGGEKLFF.

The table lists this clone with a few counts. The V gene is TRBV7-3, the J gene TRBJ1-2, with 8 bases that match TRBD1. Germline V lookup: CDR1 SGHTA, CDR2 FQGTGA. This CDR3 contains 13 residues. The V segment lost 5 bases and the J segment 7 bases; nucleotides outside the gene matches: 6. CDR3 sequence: CASSATGGGGYTF. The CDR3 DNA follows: TGTGCCAGCAGCGCCACAGGGGGAGGTGGCTACACCTTC.

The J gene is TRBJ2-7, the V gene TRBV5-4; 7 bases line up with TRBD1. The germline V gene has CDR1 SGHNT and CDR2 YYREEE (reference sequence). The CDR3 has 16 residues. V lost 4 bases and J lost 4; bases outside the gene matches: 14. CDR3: CASSHGPTGAVYEQYF. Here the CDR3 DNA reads TGTGCCAGCAGCCACGGACCTACAGGGGCCGTATACGAGCAGTACTTC.